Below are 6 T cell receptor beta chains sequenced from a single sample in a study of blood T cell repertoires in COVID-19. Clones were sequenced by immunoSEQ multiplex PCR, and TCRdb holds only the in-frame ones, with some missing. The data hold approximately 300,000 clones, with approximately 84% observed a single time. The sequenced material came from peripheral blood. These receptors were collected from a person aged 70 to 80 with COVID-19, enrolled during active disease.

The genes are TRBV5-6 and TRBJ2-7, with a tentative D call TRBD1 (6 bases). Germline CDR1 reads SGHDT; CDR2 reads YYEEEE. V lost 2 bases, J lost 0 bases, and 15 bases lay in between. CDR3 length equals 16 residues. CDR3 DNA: TGTGCCAGCAGCTTTTTTCAGGGGAGAGACTCCTACGAGCAGTACTTC. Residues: CASSFFQGRDSYEQYF.

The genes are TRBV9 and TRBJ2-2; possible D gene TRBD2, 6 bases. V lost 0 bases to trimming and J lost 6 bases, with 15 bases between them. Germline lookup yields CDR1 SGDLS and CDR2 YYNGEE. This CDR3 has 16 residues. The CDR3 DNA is TGTGCCAGCAGCGTAGGGGCGGTTCGGGGGTCCGGGGAGCTGTTTTTT. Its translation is CASSVGAVRGSGELFF.

The CDR3 spells CASGQAGNEQFF. In DNA form, the CDR3 reads TGTGCCAGCGGACAGGCGGGGAATGAGCAGTTCTTC. The chain has TRBV27 and TRBJ2-1, with D maybe TRBD1 (7 bases). The V end lost 8 bases, the J end lost 7 bases, and 12 bases lay between the germline ends. CDR3 length equals 12 residues. Germline V gives CDR1 MNHEY, CDR2 SMNVEV (reference sequence).

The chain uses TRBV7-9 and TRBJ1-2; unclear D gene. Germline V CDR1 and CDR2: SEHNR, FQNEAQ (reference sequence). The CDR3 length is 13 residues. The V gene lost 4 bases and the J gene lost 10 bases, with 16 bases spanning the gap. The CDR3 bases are TGTGCCAGCAGCTCGCCGTCACTGCATGTCTACACCTTC. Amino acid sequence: CASSSPSLHVYTF.

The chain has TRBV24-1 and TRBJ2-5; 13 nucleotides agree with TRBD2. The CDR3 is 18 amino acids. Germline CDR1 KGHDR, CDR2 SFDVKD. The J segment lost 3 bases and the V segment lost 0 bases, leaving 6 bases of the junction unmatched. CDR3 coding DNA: TGTGCCACCAGTGATTTGACTCCGGGACTAGCGGGGAAAGAGACCCAGTACTTC. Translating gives CATSDLTPGLAGKETQYF.

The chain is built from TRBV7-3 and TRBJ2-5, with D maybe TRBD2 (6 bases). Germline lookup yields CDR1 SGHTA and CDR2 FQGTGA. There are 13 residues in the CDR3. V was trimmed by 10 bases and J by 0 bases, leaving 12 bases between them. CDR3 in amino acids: CATLGRYQETQYF. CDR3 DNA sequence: TGTGCCACCCTCGGGAGATACCAAGAGACCCAGTACTTC.